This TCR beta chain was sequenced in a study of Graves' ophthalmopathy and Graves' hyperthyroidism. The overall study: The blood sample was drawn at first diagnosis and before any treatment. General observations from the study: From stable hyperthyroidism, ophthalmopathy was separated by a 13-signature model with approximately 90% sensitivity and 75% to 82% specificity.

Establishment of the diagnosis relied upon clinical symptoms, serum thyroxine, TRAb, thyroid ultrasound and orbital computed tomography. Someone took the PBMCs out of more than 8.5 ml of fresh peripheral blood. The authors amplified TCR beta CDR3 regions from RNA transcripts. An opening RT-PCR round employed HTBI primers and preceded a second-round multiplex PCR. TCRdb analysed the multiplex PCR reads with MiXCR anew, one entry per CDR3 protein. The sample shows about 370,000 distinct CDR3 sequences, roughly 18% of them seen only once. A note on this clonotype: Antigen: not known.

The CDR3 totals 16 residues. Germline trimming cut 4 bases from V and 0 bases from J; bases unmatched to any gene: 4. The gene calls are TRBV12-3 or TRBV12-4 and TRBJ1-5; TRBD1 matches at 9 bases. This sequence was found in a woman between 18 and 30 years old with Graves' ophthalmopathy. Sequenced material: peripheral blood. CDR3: CASSSGQGNSNQPQHF. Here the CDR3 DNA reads TGTGCCAGCAGTTCGGGACAGGGCAATAGCAATCAGCCCCAGCATTTT.